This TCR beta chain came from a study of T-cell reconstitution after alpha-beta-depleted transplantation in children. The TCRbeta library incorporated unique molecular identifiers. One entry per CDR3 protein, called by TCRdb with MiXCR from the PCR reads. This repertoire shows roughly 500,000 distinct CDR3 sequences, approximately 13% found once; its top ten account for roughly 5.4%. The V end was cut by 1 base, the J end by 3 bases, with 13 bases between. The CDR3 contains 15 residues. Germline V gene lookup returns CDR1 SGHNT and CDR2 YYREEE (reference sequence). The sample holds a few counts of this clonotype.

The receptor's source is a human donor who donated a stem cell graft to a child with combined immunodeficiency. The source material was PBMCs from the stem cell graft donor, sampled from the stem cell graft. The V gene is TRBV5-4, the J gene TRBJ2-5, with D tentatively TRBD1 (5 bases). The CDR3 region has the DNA TGTGCCAGCAGCTTGAAGGGGCGGTTAGAAGAGACCCAGTACTTC. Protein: CASSLKGRLEETQYF.